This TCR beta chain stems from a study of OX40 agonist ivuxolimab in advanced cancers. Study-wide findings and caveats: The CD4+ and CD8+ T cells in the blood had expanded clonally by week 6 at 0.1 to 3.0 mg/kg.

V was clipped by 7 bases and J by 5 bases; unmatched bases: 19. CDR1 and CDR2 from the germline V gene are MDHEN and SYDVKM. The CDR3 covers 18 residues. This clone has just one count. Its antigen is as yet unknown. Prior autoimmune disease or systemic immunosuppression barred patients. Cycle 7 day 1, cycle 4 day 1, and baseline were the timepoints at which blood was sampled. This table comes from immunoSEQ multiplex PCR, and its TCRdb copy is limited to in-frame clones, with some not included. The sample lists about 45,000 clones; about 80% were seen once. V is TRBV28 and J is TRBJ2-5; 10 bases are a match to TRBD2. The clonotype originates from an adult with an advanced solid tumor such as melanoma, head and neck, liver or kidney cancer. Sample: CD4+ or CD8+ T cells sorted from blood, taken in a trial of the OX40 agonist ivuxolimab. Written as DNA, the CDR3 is TGTGCCAGCACCCGGTACCCGGGACTAGCGCCCAAGGAGGAGACCCAGTACTTC. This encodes CASTRYPGLAPKEETQYF.